The entry below describes one T cell receptor beta chain. The sample holds other DNA sequences that translate to the same CDR3. The Seattle patients joined while their infection was active and were tracked longitudinally afterward. This sample stems from a study of blood T cell repertoires in COVID-19. The data were produced by immunoSEQ multiplex PCR, yet TCRdb's version contains in-frame clones alone and is incomplete. Counted here are some 300,000 clones, 80% to 90% occurring once; the ten biggest clones make up 6% to 8%. The CDR3 length is 15 residues. Trimming cost V 4 bases and J 4 bases, with 14 bases left between them. Looked up from germline, CDR1 is SNHLY and CDR2 is FYNNEI.

Input material: peripheral blood. The chain joins TRBV2 to TRBJ1-3; D may be TRBD1 (6 bases). The sequence derives from a woman aged 45-60 years with COVID-19, enrolled during active disease. The CDR3 spells CASSAQGSEGNTIYF. The DNA for the CDR3 is TGTGCCAGCAGTGCCCAGGGGAGCGAGGGAAACACCATATATTTT.